This TCR beta chain was sequenced in a study of T cells in Graves' hyperthyroidism and ophthalmopathy. Whole-study findings and limits: A model of 13 V-J features distinguished ophthalmopathy from stable hyperthyroidism. The model made its ophthalmopathy prediction, and onset followed a median around 6.5 months later.

TCR beta CDR3 regions were amplified from RNA. HTBI primers were used for first-round RT-PCR of the TCR CDR3. Via MiXCR, TCRdb re-called the multiplex PCR reads, giving one row per CDR3 protein. The sample shows about 560,000 distinct CDR3 sequences, 15% to 20% of them seen only once. The PBMCs were sourced from fresh peripheral blood (approximately 10 ml). This clonotype has only a few counts. Its antigen is as yet unknown. CDR3 length equals 15 residues. Looked up from germline, CDR1 is SGHTA and CDR2 is FQGNSA. V lost 1 base, J lost 5 bases, and 12 bases lay in between. The sample comprised blood. This sequence was found in a woman between 18 and 29 years old with Graves' hyperthyroidism. J is TRBJ1-5 and V is TRBV7-2; D is possibly TRBD1 (5 bases). The CDR3 sequence: CASSLEAQGHQPQHF. In DNA, the CDR3 is TGTGCCAGCAGCTTAGAAGCGCAGGGTCATCAGCCCCAGCATTTT.